A single sample gave rise to the 25 T cell receptor beta chains below, sequenced in a study of blood T cell repertoires in COVID-19. Some clones are missing from TCRdb's copy, which holds only in-frame ones; the method was immunoSEQ multiplex PCR. The table lists around 370,000 clones, 85% to 90% of them singletons, with more than 0.95% in the top ten. The sequenced sample consisted of PBMCs or T cells enriched from blood (not recorded which). These receptors were taken from a woman between 18 and 29 years old who had recovered from COVID-19.

The chain recombines TRBV19 with TRBJ2-7; the D gene is possibly TRBD1 (7 bases). V was cut by 1 base and J by 12 bases, with 19 bases left in between. Germline V lookup: CDR1 LNHDA, CDR2 SQIVND (reference sequence). The CDR3 runs 14 residues. The CDR3 reads CASSIAAGGGPAYF. In nucleotides, the CDR3 is TGTGCCAGTAGTATAGCGGCAGGGGGAGGTCCCGCGTACTTC.

The chain links TRBV2 to TRBJ1-6, with 7 bases matching TRBD1. V lost 9 bases to trimming and J lost 7 bases; unmatched junction nucleotides: 9. The germline V gene has CDR1 SNHLY and CDR2 FYNNEI. The CDR3 length is 14 residues. The CDR3 DNA reads TGTGCCAGAGAGGGGACAGAGGGAAATTCACCCCTCCACTTT. It encodes CAREGTEGNSPLHF.

This chain connects TRBV2 to TRBJ2-2, with D possibly TRBD2 on 5 matching bases. The CDR3 loop spans 14 amino acids. Germline CDR1 and CDR2: SNHLY and FYNNEI. Trimming stripped 7 bases from V and 7 bases from J, with 16 bases between. The CDR3 reads CASMWVVGSGELFF. Here the CDR3 DNA reads TGTGCCAGCATGTGGGTCGTAGGGAGCGGGGAGCTGTTTTTT.

The V gene is TRBV29-1, the J gene TRBJ1-5; no firm D call. The CDR3 is 16 amino acids. The V and J ends lost 4 bases and 0 bases respectively, with 16 bases between them. CDR1 and CDR2 from the germline V gene are SQVTM and ANQGSEA. The DNA for the CDR3 is TGCAGCGTTGTCGTTGAGGGTCCCCATAGCAATCAGCCCCAGCATTTT. It is translated as CSVVVEGPHSNQPQHF.

V is TRBV25-1 and J is TRBJ1-4, with D unresolved. With 2 bases removed from V and 2 bases from J, the gap between germline ends came to 6 bases. The CDR3 sequence is 14 residues long. Germline V CDR1 and CDR2: MGHDK, SYGVNS. The CDR3 is CASSERRTNEKLFF. The CDR3 coding sequence is TGTGCCAGCAGTGAACGGCGGACTAATGAAAAACTGTTTTTT.

This chain joins TRBV9 and TRBJ1-6, with a tentative D call TRBD1 (6 bases). Trimming pared 4 bases from V and 10 bases from J, leaving 21 bases between. The CDR3 length is 16 residues. Looked up from germline, CDR1 is SGDLS and CDR2 is YYNGEE. The CDR3 DNA sequence: TGTGCCAGCAGCCCTCGTGGGGGGGGGCAGACCTCACCCCTCCACTTT. Encoded protein: CASSPRGGGQTSPLHF.

J is TRBJ1-6 and V is TRBV7-3, with TRBD1 identical over 7 bases. This CDR3 is 13 amino acids long. After removal of 4 bases from V and 14 bases from J, the junction contained 8 bases not matched to a gene. The germline gives CDR1 SGHTA, CDR2 FQGTGA. CDR3 protein: CASSSTGLNSLHF. The DNA of the CDR3 is TGTGCCAGCAGCTCGACAGGGCTCAACTCCCTCCACTTT. Drawing the rest from reference TRBV7-3 and TRBJ1-6, the complete variable domain is GAGVSQTPSNKVTEKGKYVELRCDPISGHTALYWYRQSLGQGPEFLIYFQGTGAADDSGLPNDRFFAVRPEGSVSTLKIQRTERGDSAVYLCASSSTGLNSLHFGNGTRLTVT.

This clone was found once. The chain couples TRBV27 to TRBJ2-7; TRBD1 matches at 7 bases. Looked up from germline, CDR1 is MNHEY and CDR2 is SMNVEV (reference sequence). J lost 5 bases, V lost 3 bases, and 1 base had no gene match. The CDR3 runs to 12 residues. CDR3 DNA sequence: TGTGCCAGCAGTTTTGACAGGGACGAGCAGTACTTC. Translated, it gives CASSFDRDEQYF.

This sequence joins TRBV12-3 or TRBV12-4 and TRBJ2-7; D possibly corresponds to TRBD1 (6 bases). The CDR3 consists of 13 residues. V lost 4 bases and J 2 bases, leaving 9 bases between the germline ends. CDR3 DNA: TGTGCCAGCAGTTCAGGGGCTACCTACGAGCAGTACTTC. This encodes CASSSGATYEQYF.

The chain employs TRBV2 and TRBJ2-7; D unclear. Germline V gene data show CDR1 as SNHLY and CDR2 as FYNNEI. Trimming removed 1 base at V and 5 bases at J, with 9 bases between. The CDR3 totals 13 residues. CDR3 amino acids: CASSEESVNEQYF. DNA for the CDR3: TGTGCCAGCAGTGAAGAAAGCGTCAACGAGCAGTACTTC.

J is TRBJ2-7 and V is TRBV9; 10 nucleotides agree with TRBD2. This CDR3 spans 14 amino acids. CDR1 is SGDLS and CDR2 is YYNGEE in the germline V gene. Trimming at V came to 4 bases and at J to 3 bases, leaving 4 bases not matched to a gene. The CDR3 DNA sequence: TGTGCCAGCAGCTCTAGCGGGGGTCTCTACGAGCAGTACTTC. Translating it yields CASSSSGGLYEQYF.

This chain links TRBV7-9 with TRBJ1-2, with D possibly being TRBD1 (6 bases). V was trimmed by 4 bases and J by 5 bases, leaving 20 bases between them. CDR1 SEHNR and CDR2 FQNEAQ come from the germline V gene (reference sequence). The CDR3 has 16 amino acids. CDR3 in DNA: TGTGCCAGCAGCTCTGAGGACAGCACAGGACGGTATGGCTACACCTTC. Encoded protein: CASSSEDSTGRYGYTF. The full variable domain, completed using reference TRBV7-9 and TRBJ1-2, is DTGVSQNPRHKITKRGQNVTFRCDPISEHNRLYWYRQTLGQGPEFLTYFQNEAQLEKSRLLSDRFSAERPKGSFSTLEIQRTEQGDSAMYLCASSSEDSTGRYGYTFGSGTRLTVV.

CDR3 loop: CASSFQGRYTF. The DNA of the CDR3 is TGTGCCAGCAGTTTCCAGGGGCGCTACACCTTC. The chain employs TRBV27 and TRBJ1-2; TRBD1 is a possible D gene (6 bases). Germline values: CDR1 MNHEY, CDR2 SMNVEV (reference sequence). This CDR3 contains 11 residues. Trimming took off 3 bases at V and 9 bases at J, with 8 bases between the two ends.

The CDR3 sequence: CASSQQPVAQPQHF. CDR3 coding DNA: TGCGCCAGCAGCCAACAACCGGTAGCTCAGCCCCAGCATTTT. This chain uses TRBV4-1 with TRBJ1-5; D gene unclear. Trimming removed 2 bases from V and 6 bases from J, with 11 bases in between. CDR3 length: 14 residues. Germline values: CDR1 MGHRA, CDR2 YSYEKL.

The chain is built from TRBV7-2 and TRBJ1-5, with 9 bases fitting TRBD1. Germline CDR1 SGHTA, CDR2 FQGNSA. The V gene end was trimmed by 6 bases and the J gene end by 7 bases; junction bases not matched to a gene: 7. The CDR3 contains 14 residues. The CDR3 nucleotides read TGTGCCAGCAGGATAGACAGGGGGGACCAGCCCCAGCATTTT. The encoded protein is CASRIDRGDQPQHF.

V is TRBV2 and J is TRBJ2-2; 9 bases align to TRBD2. The CDR3 consists of 15 residues. Germline V CDR1 and CDR2: SNHLY, FYNNEI. V lost 6 bases to trimming and J lost 6 bases; unmatched junction nucleotides: 8. In nucleotides, the CDR3 is TGTGCCAGCAGCCCCTTGACTAGCGGTTCCGGGGAGCTGTTTTTT. Translation: CASSPLTSGSGELFF. The whole variable domain, filled in from reference TRBV2 and TRBJ2-2, reads EPEVTQTPSHQVTQMGQEVILRCVPISNHLYFYWYRQILGQKVEFLVSFYNNEISEKSEIFDDQFSVERPDGSNFTLKIRSTKLEDSAMYFCASSPLTSGSGELFFGEGSRLTVL.

The V call is TRBV10-2, the J call TRBJ1-2; 9 positions match TRBD1. The CDR3 spans 14 residues. The J segment lost 4 bases and the V segment lost 7 bases, leaving 7 bases of the junction unmatched. Germline values: CDR1 WSHSY, CDR2 SAAADI. CDR3 coding DNA: TGCGCCAGCACTGGGCCGGGACAGGGCTATGGCTACACCTTC. It codes for CASTGPGQGYGYTF.

V and J are TRBV10-3 and TRBJ2-5; TRBD1 matches at 7 bases. Germline CDR1 is ENHRY and CDR2 is SYGVKD. With V trimmed by 6 bases and J by 0 bases, 4 bases remained unmatched. The CDR3 is 14 amino acids. The CDR3 bases are TGTGCCATCAGCACGGGACAGTACCAAGAGACCCAGTACTTC. Protein product: CAISTGQYQETQYF.

V usage is TRBV7-2 and J usage is TRBJ1-4; TRBD1 might be the D (6 bases). V dropped 5 bases and J dropped 4 bases, with 11 bases sitting between them. The CDR3 contains 14 residues. Looked up from germline, CDR1 is SGHTA and CDR2 is FQGNSA. The CDR3 reads CASSPGVLNEKLFF. CDR3 nucleotide sequence: TGTGCCAGCAGCCCAGGGGTCCTTAATGAAAAACTGTTTTTT.

The V and J genes are TRBV13 and TRBJ2-5; TRBD2 might be the D (6 bases). CDR3 length equals 14 residues. V lost 5 bases and J 5 bases, leaving 15 bases between the germline ends. CDR1 and CDR2 from the germline V gene are PRHDT and FYEKMQ (reference sequence). The CDR3 protein is CASSHHGGLETQYF. The CDR3 DNA reads as TGTGCCAGCAGCCACCATGGGGGGTTGGAGACCCAGTACTTC.

The genes are TRBV30 and TRBJ2-3; D uncertain. Germline CDR1 is GTSNPN and CDR2 is SVGIG (reference sequence). CDR3 size: 14 residues. Between the trimmed V and J ends, which lost 4 bases and 0 bases, there was a span of 11 bases. The CDR3 DNA reads TGTGCCTGGACCCATATGACTAGCACAGATACGCAGTATTTT. Translated, it gives CAWTHMTSTDTQYF.

This clone was seen only once. The rearrangement uses TRBV11-1 and TRBJ2-3, with 8 nucleotides matching TRBD2. Germline trimming cut 6 bases from V and 5 bases from J; bases unmatched to any gene: 10. Germline V gene sequence: CDR1 SGHAT, CDR2 FQDESV (reference sequence). This CDR3 is 15 amino acids long. CDR3 in amino acids: CASRDQRGLGDTQYF. CDR3 DNA: TGTGCCAGCAGGGACCAGCGGGGGTTAGGAGATACGCAGTATTTT. The whole variable domain, filled in from reference TRBV11-1 and TRBJ2-3, reads EAEVAQSPRYKITEKSQAVAFWCDPISGHATLYWYRQILGQGPELLVQFQDESVVDDSQLPKDRFSAERLKGVDSTLKIQPAELGDSAMYLCASRDQRGLGDTQYFGPGTRLTVL.

The sample holds one count of this clone. In DNA form, the CDR3 reads TGTGCCAGTAGTATAGGGGCAGGGGAAGCTTTCTTT. It yields the protein CASSIGAGEAFF. V is TRBV19 and J is TRBJ1-1; TRBD1 might be the D (5 bases). The CDR3 spans 12 residues. V gave up 1 base and J gave up 8 bases, with 8 bases separating them. Germline V gene data show CDR1 as LNHDA and CDR2 as SQIVND (reference sequence). The whole variable domain, remainder taken from reference TRBV19 and TRBJ1-1, is DGGITQSPKYLFRKEGQNVTLSCEQNLNHDAMYWYRQDPGQGLRLIYYSQIVNDFQKGDIAEGYSVSREKKESFPLTVTSAQKNPTAFYLCASSIGAGEAFFGQGTRLTVV.

The chain employs TRBV6-2 or TRBV6-3 and TRBJ2-5; 11 positions match TRBD2. This CDR3 spans 15 amino acids. Germline V gene lookup returns CDR1 MNHEY and CDR2 SVGEGT. The V segment lost 2 bases and the J segment 5 bases; nucleotides outside the gene matches: 4. The CDR3 spells CASSYGTSGWETQYF. For the CDR3, the DNA is TGTGCCAGCAGTTACGGGACTAGCGGCTGGGAGACCCAGTACTTC.

The rearrangement links TRBV27 to TRBJ1-2; TRBD1 aligns across 9 bases. V dropped 5 bases and J dropped 7; count of bases not matched to a gene: 5. The CDR3 is made up of 13 amino acids. The germline V gene encodes CDR1 MNHEY and CDR2 SMNVEV (reference sequence). The CDR3 loop reads CASSGQGKGGYTF. CDR3 DNA sequence: TGTGCCAGCAGTGGACAGGGGAAGGGTGGCTACACCTTC.